This T cell receptor (beta chain) was documented in a study of blood T cell repertoires in COVID-19. The assay was immunoSEQ multiplex PCR, and TCRdb's table has in-frame clones only and misses some. The repertoire has around 230,000 clones, around 90% of them found once; the top ten carry around 10%. The CDR3 has 14 amino acids. Germline CDR1 is SGHVS and CDR2 is FQNEAQ. The V end was cut by 5 bases, the J end by 3 bases, with 10 bases between. The chain couples TRBV7-8 to TRBJ2-2; D gene unclear. The TCR sequence derives from a man younger than 30 with acute COVID-19. Material for sequencing was PBMCs or T cells enriched from blood (not recorded which). The CDR3 coding sequence is TGTGCCAGCAGCCCGACACAGTACACCGGGGAGCTGTTTTTT. Translation: CASSPTQYTGELFF.